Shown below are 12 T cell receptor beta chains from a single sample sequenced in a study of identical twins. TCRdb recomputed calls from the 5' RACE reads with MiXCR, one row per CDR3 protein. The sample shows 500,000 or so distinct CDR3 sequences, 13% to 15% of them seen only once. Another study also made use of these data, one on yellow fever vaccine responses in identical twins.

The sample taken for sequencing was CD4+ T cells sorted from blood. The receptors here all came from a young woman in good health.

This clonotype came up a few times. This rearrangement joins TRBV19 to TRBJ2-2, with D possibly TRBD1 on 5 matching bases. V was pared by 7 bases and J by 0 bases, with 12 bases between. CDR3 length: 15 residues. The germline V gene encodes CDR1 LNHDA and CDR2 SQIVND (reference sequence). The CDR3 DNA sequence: TGTGCCAGTACTGTGGGGCCGGCGAACACCGGGGAGCTGTTTTTT. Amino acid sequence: CASTVGPANTGELFF.

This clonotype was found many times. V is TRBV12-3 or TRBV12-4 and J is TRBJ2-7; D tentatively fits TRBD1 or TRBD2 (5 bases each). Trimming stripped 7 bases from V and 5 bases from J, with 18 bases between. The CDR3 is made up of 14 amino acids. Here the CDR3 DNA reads TGTGCCAGCACTTCGGTTGGGGGTTTCCACGAGCAGTACTTC. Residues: CASTSVGGFHEQYF.

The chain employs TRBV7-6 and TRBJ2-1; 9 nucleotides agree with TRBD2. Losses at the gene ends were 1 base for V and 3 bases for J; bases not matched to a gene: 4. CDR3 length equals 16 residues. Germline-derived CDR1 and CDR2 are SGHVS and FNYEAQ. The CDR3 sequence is CASSLGGRAVYNEQFF. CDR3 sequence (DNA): TGTGCCAGCAGCTTAGGCGGGAGGGCCGTCTACAATGAGCAGTTCTTC. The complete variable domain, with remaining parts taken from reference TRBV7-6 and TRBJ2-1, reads GAGVSQSPRYKVTKRGQDVALRCDPISGHVSLYWYRQALGQGPEFLTYFNYEAQQDKSGLPNDRFSAERPEGSISTLTIQRTEQRDSAMYRCASSLGGRAVYNEQFFGPGTRLTVL.

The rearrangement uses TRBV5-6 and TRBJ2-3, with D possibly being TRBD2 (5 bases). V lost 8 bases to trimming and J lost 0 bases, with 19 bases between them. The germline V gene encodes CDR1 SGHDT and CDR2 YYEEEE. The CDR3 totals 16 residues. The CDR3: CASKRFRSGSTDTQYF. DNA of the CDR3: TGTGCCAGTAAGCGGTTCCGATCAGGAAGCACAGATACGCAGTATTTT. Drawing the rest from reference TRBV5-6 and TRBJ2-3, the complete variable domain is DAGVTQSPTHLIKTRGQQVTLRCSPKSGHDTVSWYQQALGQGPQFIFQYYEEEERQRGNFPDRFSGHQFPNYSSELNVNALLLGDSALYLCASKRFRSGSTDTQYFGPGTRLTVL.

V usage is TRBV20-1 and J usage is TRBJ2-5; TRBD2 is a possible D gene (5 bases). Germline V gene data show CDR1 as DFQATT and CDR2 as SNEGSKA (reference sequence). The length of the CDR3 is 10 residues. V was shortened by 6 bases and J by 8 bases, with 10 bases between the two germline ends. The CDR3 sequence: CSAGGGTQYF. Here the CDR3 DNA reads TGCAGTGCAGGAGGAGGAACCCAGTACTTC.

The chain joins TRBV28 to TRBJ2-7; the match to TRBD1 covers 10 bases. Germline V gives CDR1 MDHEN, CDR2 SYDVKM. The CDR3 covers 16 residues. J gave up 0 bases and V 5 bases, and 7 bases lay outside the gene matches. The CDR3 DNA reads TGTGCCAGCAGTCCCCCCGACAGGGGGCTCTCCTACGAGCAGTACTTC. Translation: CASSPPDRGLSYEQYF.

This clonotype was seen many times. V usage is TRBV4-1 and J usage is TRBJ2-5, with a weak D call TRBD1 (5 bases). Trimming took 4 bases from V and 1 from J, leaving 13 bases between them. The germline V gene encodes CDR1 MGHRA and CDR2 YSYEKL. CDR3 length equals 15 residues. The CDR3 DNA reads TGCGCCAGCAGCCCCAACCAGGGCCCCCAAGAGACCCAGTACTTC. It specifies CASSPNQGPQETQYF.

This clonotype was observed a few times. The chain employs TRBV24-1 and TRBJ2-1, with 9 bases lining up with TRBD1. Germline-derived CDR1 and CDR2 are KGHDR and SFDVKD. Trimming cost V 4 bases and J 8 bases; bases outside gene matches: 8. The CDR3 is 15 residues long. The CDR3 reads CATSEAGTGSYEQFF. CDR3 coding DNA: TGTGCCACCAGTGAAGCCGGGACAGGGTCATATGAGCAGTTCTTC.

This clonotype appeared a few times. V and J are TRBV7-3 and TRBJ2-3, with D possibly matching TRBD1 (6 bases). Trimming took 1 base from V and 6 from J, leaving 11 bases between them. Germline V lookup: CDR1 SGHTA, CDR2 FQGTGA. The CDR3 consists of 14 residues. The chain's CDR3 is CASSLSTGRDTQYF. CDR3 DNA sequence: TGTGCCAGCAGCTTAAGTACAGGGCGGGATACGCAGTATTTT.

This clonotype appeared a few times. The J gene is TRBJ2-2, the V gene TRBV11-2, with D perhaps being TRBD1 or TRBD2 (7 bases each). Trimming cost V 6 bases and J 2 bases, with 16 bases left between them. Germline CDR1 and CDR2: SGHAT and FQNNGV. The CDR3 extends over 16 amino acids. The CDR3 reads CASRHRGGGNTGELFF. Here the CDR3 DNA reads TGTGCCAGCAGACACAGGGGCGGGGGAAACACCGGGGAGCTGTTTTTT.

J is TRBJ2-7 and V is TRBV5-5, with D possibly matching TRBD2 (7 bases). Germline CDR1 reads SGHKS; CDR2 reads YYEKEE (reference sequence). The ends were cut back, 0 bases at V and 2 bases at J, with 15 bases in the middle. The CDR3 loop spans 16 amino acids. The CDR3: CASSLAGGGGPYEQYF. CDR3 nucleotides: TGTGCCAGCAGCTTGGCCGGTGGCGGGGGCCCCTACGAGCAGTACTTC.

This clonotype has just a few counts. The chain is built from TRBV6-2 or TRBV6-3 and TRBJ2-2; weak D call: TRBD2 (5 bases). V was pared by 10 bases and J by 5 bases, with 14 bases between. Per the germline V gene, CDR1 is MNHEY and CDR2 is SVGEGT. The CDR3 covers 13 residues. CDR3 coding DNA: TGTGCCATCTCTAGCTTGCGGACCGGGGAGCTGTTTTTT. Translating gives CAISSLRTGELFF.